This TCR beta chain emerged from a study of control samples from healthy donors and cancer patients. Only in-frame clones appear in the TCRdb table, and some are missing; sequencing was by immunoSEQ multiplex PCR. This sample has tens of thousands of clones, with roughly 87% found just once. Per germline, CDR1 SGHNT and CDR2 YYREEE (reference sequence). The CDR3 has 14 amino acids. V was clipped by 0 bases and J by 7 bases; unmatched bases: 3. Material: PBMCs. The source of this sequence is a man aged 55 to 70 with head and neck cancer. The chain uses TRBV5-4 and TRBJ1-2; 10 nucleotides align to TRBD1. DNA of the CDR3: TGTGCCAGCAGCTTGGGACAGGGGGCGTTTGGCTACACCTTC. Amino acids: CASSLGQGAFGYTF.